This passage covers 20 T cell receptor beta chains from one sample sequenced in a study of T cells in localized non-small cell lung cancer. Sequencing was performed with immunoSEQ multiplex PCR; in TCRdb, only in-frame clones are kept and a portion is missing. The data contain around 50,000 clones, roughly four fifths of them seen just once; the ten biggest clones take up 20%. The material sequenced was peripheral blood, taken before any cancer treatment. The source is a female donor older than 55 with stage II squamous cell lung carcinoma.

V usage is TRBV5-1 and J usage is TRBJ1-4; 7 bases agree with TRBD1. The V segment lost 1 base and the J segment 6 bases; nucleotides outside the gene matches: 3. This CDR3 has 14 residues. Per the germline V gene, CDR1 is SGHRS and CDR2 is YFSETQ. The CDR3 DNA is TGCGCCAGCAGCTTGCAGGGGGGAGATGAAAAACTGTTTTTT. Protein: CASSLQGGDEKLFF.

The genes are TRBV18 and TRBJ2-7; perhaps TRBD1 as D (6 bases). The CDR3 length is 16 residues. Per germline, CDR1 KGHSH and CDR2 LQKENI. V was cut by 5 bases and J by 0 bases, with 17 bases left in between. This CDR3 reads CASSTLPGQSSYEQYF. The CDR3 DNA reads as TGTGCCAGCTCAACTTTACCGGGACAAAGCTCCTACGAGCAGTACTTC.

This clone came up once. The J gene is TRBJ2-3, the V gene TRBV4-3; D is possibly TRBD2 (7 bases). The CDR3 contains 16 residues. The V end lost 1 base, the J end lost 0 bases, and 11 bases lay between the germline ends. The V gene's germline CDR1 is LGHNA and CDR2 YSLEER. CDR3 in amino acids: CASSQVRGQSTDTQYF. CDR3 DNA: TGCGCCAGCAGCCAAGTGCGGGGGCAAAGCACAGATACGCAGTATTTT.

The chain combines TRBV5-1 with TRBJ1-2, with D unresolved. In germline, CDR1 is SGHRS, CDR2 YFSETQ. The V gene lost 5 bases and the J gene lost 8 bases, with 13 bases spanning the gap. This CDR3 is 12 amino acids long. CDR3 coding DNA: TGCGCCAGCAGTCCTGGGGAAGACGGCTACACCTTC. Translation gives CASSPGEDGYTF.

This rearrangement joins TRBV6-1 to TRBJ2-2; D possibly corresponds to TRBD1 (5 bases). Germline lookup yields CDR1 MNHNS and CDR2 SASEGT. Trimming took 4 bases from V and 4 from J, leaving 16 bases between them. The CDR3 totals 16 residues. CDR3 DNA: TGTGCCAGCAGTGGACACAGGTGGCAGGGCACCGGGGAGCTGTTTTTT. Translation: CASSGHRWQGTGELFF.

This chain uses TRBV19 with TRBJ1-1; the D is unclear. This CDR3 is built from 16 residues. Trimming removed 6 bases at V and 0 bases at J, with 17 bases between. From germline, CDR1 is LNHDA and CDR2 SQIVND (reference sequence). The CDR3 sequence: CASSLGRNRMNTEAFF. Here the CDR3 DNA reads TGTGCCAGTAGCCTCGGGAGAAACAGAATGAACACTGAAGCTTTCTTT.

V and J are TRBV6-1 and TRBJ2-1, with D perhaps TRBD1 (5 bases). The V end lost 3 bases, the J end lost 3 bases, and 12 bases lay between the germline ends. CDR1 and CDR2 from the germline V gene are MNHNS and SASEGT. This CDR3 has 15 residues. This chain's CDR3 is CASSDSRAIYNEQFF. The CDR3 region has the DNA TGTGCCAGCAGTGATTCCAGGGCAATCTACAATGAGCAGTTCTTC.

The chain combines TRBV13 with TRBJ2-5, with D unresolved. The CDR3 runs to 13 residues. V was shortened by 0 bases and J by 4 bases, with 6 bases between the two germline ends. The germline CDR1 and CDR2 sequences are PRHDT and FYEKMQ (reference sequence). CDR3 sequence (DNA): TGTGCCAGCAGCTTAGGTAGGCGAGAGACCCAGTACTTC. The encoded protein is CASSLGRRETQYF.

The chain joins TRBV6-5 to TRBJ2-7; TRBD1 aligns across 11 bases. The CDR3 has 15 residues. Germline V lookup: CDR1 MNHEY, CDR2 SVGAGI. J gave up 4 bases and V 7 bases, and 9 bases lay outside the gene matches. The CDR3 nucleotides read TGTGCCAGCATCTCACCCGGGACAGGGGGTTACGAGCAGTACTTC. This gives the protein CASISPGTGGYEQYF.

J is TRBJ2-4 and V is TRBV11-2; D perhaps matches TRBD2 (5 bases). Germline V gene data show CDR1 as SGHAT and CDR2 as FQNNGV. Between the trimmed V and J ends, which lost 2 bases and 7 bases, there was a span of 12 bases. The CDR3 loop spans 14 amino acids. DNA for the CDR3: TGTGCCAGCAGCTTAACCCGAGGAGGTAACATTCAGTACTTC. The encoded protein is CASSLTRGGNIQYF.

V is TRBV11-2 and J is TRBJ2-1, with D perhaps matching TRBD2 (5 bases). The V end lost 4 bases, the J end lost 0 bases, and 10 bases lay between the germline ends. The germline CDR1 and CDR2 sequences are SGHAT and FQNNGV. This CDR3 region has 15 residues. The CDR3, as DNA: TGTGCCAGCAGCTGGACTGTGAGCTCCTACAATGAGCAGTTCTTC. This encodes CASSWTVSSYNEQFF.

This CDR3 reads CASSSGRVSSYEQYF. CDR3 in DNA: TGTGCCAGCAGCTCCGGCAGGGTCAGCTCCTACGAGCAGTACTTC. The chain employs TRBV11-2 and TRBJ2-7, with a possible D match to TRBD1 (5 bases). Trimming took off 4 bases at V and 0 bases at J, with 13 bases between the two ends. The V gene's germline CDR1 is SGHAT and CDR2 FQNNGV. CDR3 length equals 15 residues.

V usage is TRBV9 and J usage is TRBJ1-1; D gene ambiguous. The germline CDR1 and CDR2 sequences are SGDLS and YYNGEE. The CDR3 runs to 15 residues. The V gene lost 0 bases and the J gene lost 1 base, with 10 bases spanning the gap. The CDR3 nucleotides are TGTGCCAGCAGCGTAGTACTGAGCAGGAACACTGAAGCTTTCTTT. As protein: CASSVVLSRNTEAFF. Combining the CDR3 with reference TRBV9 and TRBJ1-1 gives the whole variable domain DSGVTQTPKHLITATGQRVTLRCSPRSGDLSVYWYQQSLDQGLQFLIQYYNGEERAKGNILERFSAQQFPDLHSELNLSSLELGDSALYFCASSVVLSRNTEAFFGQGTRLTVV.

This clone appeared a few times. V usage is TRBV4-1 and J usage is TRBJ1-1; no clear D gene. The CDR3 runs 14 residues. Germline V CDR1 and CDR2: MGHRA, YSYEKL. Trimming took 0 bases from V and 5 from J, leaving 10 bases between them. In nucleotides, the CDR3 is TGCGCCAGCAGCCAAGACATTTTAGGGACTGAAGCTTTCTTT. Its translation: CASSQDILGTEAFF.

The V and J genes are TRBV11-3 and TRBJ2-7; TRBD1 might be the D (6 bases). Per the germline V gene, CDR1 is SGHNT and CDR2 is YENEEA. Trimming left V 5 bases short and J 3 bases short, with 11 bases between. The CDR3 length is 13 residues. The CDR3 is CASSAKTGYEQYF. In DNA form, the CDR3 reads TGTGCCAGCAGCGCCAAGACAGGCTACGAGCAGTACTTC.

The chain couples TRBV5-1 to TRBJ2-3; a possible D gene is TRBD2 (6 bases). The length of the CDR3 is 16 residues. Looked up from germline, CDR1 is SGHRS and CDR2 is YFSETQ. The V end was cut by 0 bases, the J end by 1 base, with 12 bases between. CDR3 in DNA: TGCGCCAGCAGCTTGGGACTAGGCGGGGGCACAGATACGCAGTATTTT. Its translation is CASSLGLGGGTDTQYF.

This clone was picked up one time. V is TRBV5-1 and J is TRBJ1-1; D ambiguous. CDR1 SGHRS and CDR2 YFSETQ come from the germline V gene. Trimming shortened V by 3 bases and J by 1 base, and 1 base separated the two germline ends. The CDR3 runs 11 residues. The CDR3 spells CASSSNTEAFF. CDR3 sequence (DNA): TGCGCCAGCAGCTCGAACACTGAAGCTTTCTTT.

The sample holds one count of this clone. The J gene is TRBJ1-2, the V gene TRBV7-9, with a possible D match to TRBD1 (5 bases). The CDR3 is 14 residues long. V dropped 3 bases and J dropped 5 bases, with 13 bases sitting between them. Germline V gives CDR1 SEHNR, CDR2 FQNEAQ (reference sequence). The CDR3 bases are TGTGCCAGCAGCTTCCGAGGGGAGCTGTATGGCTACACCTTC. Residues: CASSFRGELYGYTF.

The count of this clone is one. The chain recombines TRBV19 with TRBJ1-1; 8 bases match TRBD1. This CDR3 has 15 amino acids. V gave up 1 base and J gave up 4 bases; unmatched junction bases: 5. The V gene's germline CDR1 is LNHDA and CDR2 SQIVND (reference sequence). For the CDR3, the DNA is TGTGCCAGTAGTATAGTGGGACAGGAGTTCACTGAAGCTTTCTTT. As protein: CASSIVGQEFTEAFF.

V usage is TRBV2 and J usage is TRBJ2-2; D is uncertain. V was cut by 3 bases and J by 2 bases, with 4 bases left in between. Germline CDR1 and CDR2: SNHLY and FYNNEI. This CDR3 region has 13 residues. The chain's CDR3 is CASSEKNTGELFF. The CDR3 bases are TGTGCCAGCAGTGAGAAAAACACCGGGGAGCTGTTTTTT.